The subject of this entry is one T cell receptor beta chain. This clone was observed a single time. Its antigen remains undetermined. No qualities accompany the bases; no much larger clone lies one base away. The data belong to a study of Ad26.COV2.S vaccination and SARS-CoV-2 variants (dated by TCRdb to the early 2020s). Notes on the research overall: Vaccine-arm donors came from COV1001, a multicentre, randomized, double-blind, placebo-controlled phase I-IIa trial of Ad26.COV2.S in healthy adults. Ad26.COV2.S was administered intramuscularly at 5 x 10^10 or 1 x 10^11 viral particles, either as a single shot or as two shots given 56 days apart. TCRbeta repertoire sequencing was used to assess the specificity and breadth of SARS-CoV-2-reactive T cell receptors after Ad26.COV2.S vaccination. Blinding of investigators to trial group allocation was maintained during experiments and outcome assessment. Participants in the trial were split at random into five groups of five each, receiving low-dose or high-dose Ad26.COV2.S once or twice, or else placebo on both occasions. A total of 32 samples were included in the TCR-sequenced set, comprising roughly 19 Ad26.COV2.S vaccine recipients, 5 placebo recipients and 8 SARS-CoV-2 convalescent individuals. The research as a whole found: After vaccination, spike-specific CD8+ and CD4+ T cell responses were reported to show substantial breadth. According to the authors, total T cell responses may have been underestimated by the TCR breadth and depth analyses. The study lacked the statistical power to compare responses across vaccine doses or regimens. Compared with placebo recipients, Ad26.COV2.S recipients showed higher spike-specific TCR breadth (P = 0.0014). Vaccine and placebo recipients had similar non-spike TCR breadth, a finding consistent with the vaccine containing only spike.

This specimen's treatment or condition label, per the study, means: around 19 received Ad26.COV2.S at low or high dose, single or two shots; several received placebo; per-sample allocation not given. Repertoires of vaccine and placebo recipients were sequenced from samples collected on day 63 after the first injection. Cohort 1b enrolled around 23 adults aged 18-55 years at a single site in Boston, USA, between 29 July and 7 August 2020. As a vaccine, Ad26.COV2.S was a replication-incompetent adenovirus type 26 vector that expressed a prefusion-stabilized SARS-CoV-2 spike protein derived from the original Wuhan strain. V was cut back by 4 bases and J by 5 bases, leaving a gap of 18 bases between them. From the germline V gene (reference sequence), CDR1 is SGHNT and CDR2 is YYREEE. The CDR3 measures 16 amino acids from cysteine to phenylalanine. Only the CDR3 part of the read is kept: 48 bases, read in frame from the first base.

TCRbeta CDR3 regions were sequenced with the immunoSEQ Assay. After extraction, genomic DNA underwent amplification by bias-controlled multiplex PCR, followed by high-throughput sequencing. The original methods were these. To quantify the absolute abundance of every unique TCRbeta CDR3 region, sequences were collapsed and filtered. Usable DNA was measured by amplifying reference genes present in all nucleated cells, and TCRbeta template counts were normalized to that usable DNA to estimate T cell fraction. Repertoire TCRs were annotated as SARS-CoV-2-specific when V gene, CDR3 amino acid sequence and J gene were exactly matched to a known reactive TCR set. The reference SARS-CoV-2 TCR set was derived from MIRA and filtered for enrichment in COVID-19-positive ImmuneCODE repertoires, a step that removed public or cross-reactive TCRs. Based on the MIRA antigens, annotated TCRs were further analysed at the level of specific ORF or position within ORF. Breadth was defined as annotated unique rearrangements over total unique productive rearrangements; depth was the summed frequency of those rearrangements. Group comparisons of TCR breadth used two-sided Wilcoxon rank-sum tests. TCRdb retrieved this table from immuneACCESS and kept in-frame rearrangements only. Not all clones are present; in checked studies, unresolved V genes account for under half, and no reason is known for the remainder. D and trimming come from the DNA, and the V and J calls and clone size come from that table. This sample lists 350,000 to 400,000 clones; approximately 91% were detected once. Of the sample, 1.5% to 2% is held by the ten largest clones.

This clonotype was obtained from a person between 18 and 65 years old who received the Ad26.COV2.S COVID-19 vaccine or a placebo. Rearrangement joined TRBV5-4 to TRBJ2-2; the D segment might be TRBD1 or TRBD2, since each matches 6 bases. Specimen: peripheral blood, collected in a trial of Ad26.COV2.S vaccine versus placebo. The DNA reads as follows: TGTGCCAGCAGCAGCCGACTCCGAGGGGGGACCGGGGAGCTGTTTTTT. Its amino acids are CASSSRLRGGTGELFF.